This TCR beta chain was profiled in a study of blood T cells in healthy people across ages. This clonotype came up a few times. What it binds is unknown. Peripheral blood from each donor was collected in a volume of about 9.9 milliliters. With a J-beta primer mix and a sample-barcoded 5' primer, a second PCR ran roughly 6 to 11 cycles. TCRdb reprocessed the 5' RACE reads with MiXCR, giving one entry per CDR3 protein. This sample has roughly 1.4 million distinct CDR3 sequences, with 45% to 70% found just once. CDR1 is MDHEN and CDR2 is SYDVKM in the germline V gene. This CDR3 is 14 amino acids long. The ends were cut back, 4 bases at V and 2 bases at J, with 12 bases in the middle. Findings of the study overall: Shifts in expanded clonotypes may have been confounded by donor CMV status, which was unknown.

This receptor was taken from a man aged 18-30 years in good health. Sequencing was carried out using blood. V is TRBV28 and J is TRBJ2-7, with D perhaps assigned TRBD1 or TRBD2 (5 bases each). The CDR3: CASSSAGAAYEQYF. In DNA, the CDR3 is TGTGCCAGCAGTTCCGCCGGGGCAGCCTACGAGCAGTACTTC. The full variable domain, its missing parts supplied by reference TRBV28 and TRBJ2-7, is DVKVTQSSRYLVKRTGEKVFLECVQDMDHENMFWYRQDPGLGLRLIYFSYDVKMKEKGDIPEGYSVSREKKERFSLILESASTNQTSMYLCASSSAGAAYEQYFGPGTRLTVT.